The text below deals with one T cell receptor (beta chain). In the study's own analysis: By means of reference gene primer amplification, nucleated cell counts were estimated. Sequencing used immunoSEQ multiplex PCR; TCRdb keeps in-frame clones, though not all of them. V, J and clone size reflect that table, while D and trimming were determined from the DNA. The sample records tens of thousands of clones, approximately 82% being singletons. This sample was taken from a study of blood T cell repertoires in COVID-19. Overall study: Samples representing acute and convalescent COVID-19 were sourced from the United States, Italy and Spain. Sample material is recorded as cDNA or gDNA derived from T cells, B-cell-depleted T cells, or PBMCs.

This CDR3 is 15 amino acids long. Germline V gives CDR1 SGHDN, CDR2 FVKESK. Germline trimming cut 4 bases from V and 5 bases from J; bases unmatched to any gene: 7. This clonotype was obtained from a man aged 55 to 70 with acute or convalescent COVID-19. The genes are TRBV14 and TRBJ2-5; 10 bases align to TRBD2. Input material: peripheral blood. In nucleotides, the CDR3 is TGTGCCAGCAGCCCTACAAGCGGGAGGGGGGAGACCCAGTACTTC. It translates to CASSPTSGRGETQYF.